The subject of this entry is one T cell receptor (beta chain). The study ran its PCR with 60 Vbeta and 13 Jbeta primers. Clones were sequenced by immunoSEQ multiplex PCR, and TCRdb holds only the in-frame ones, with some missing. The sample shows roughly 150,000 clones, around 80% of them seen only once. This sample is part of a study of cytomegalovirus exposure and HLA in healthy donors. Losses at the gene ends were 6 bases for V and 0 bases for J; bases not matched to a gene: 14. The CDR3 is made up of 20 amino acids. Germline V gives CDR1 SNHLY, CDR2 FYNNEI. Specimen: PBMCs. This sequence joins TRBV2 and TRBJ2-1; TRBD2 matches 13 bases. The sequence came from a woman between 35 and 50 years old in good health and CMV-seronegative. In nucleotides, the CDR3 is TGTGCCAGCAGGCCCACCCCCGGGACTAGCGGGGCGAGCTCCTACAATGAGCAGTTCTTC. It is translated as CASRPTPGTSGASSYNEQFF.